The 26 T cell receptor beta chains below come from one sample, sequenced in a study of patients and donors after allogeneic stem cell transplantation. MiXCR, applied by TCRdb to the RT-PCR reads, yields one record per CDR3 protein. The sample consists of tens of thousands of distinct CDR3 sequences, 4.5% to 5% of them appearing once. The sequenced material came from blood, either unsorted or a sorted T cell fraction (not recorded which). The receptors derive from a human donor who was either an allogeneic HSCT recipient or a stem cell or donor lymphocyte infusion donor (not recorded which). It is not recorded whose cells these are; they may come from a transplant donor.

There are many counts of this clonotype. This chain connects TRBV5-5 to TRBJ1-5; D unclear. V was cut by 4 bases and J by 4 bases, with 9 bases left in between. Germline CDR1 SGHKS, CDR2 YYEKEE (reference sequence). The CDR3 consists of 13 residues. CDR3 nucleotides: TGTGCCAGCAGCCGGGTGGGGAATCAGCCCCAGCATTTT. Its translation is CASSRVGNQPQHF.

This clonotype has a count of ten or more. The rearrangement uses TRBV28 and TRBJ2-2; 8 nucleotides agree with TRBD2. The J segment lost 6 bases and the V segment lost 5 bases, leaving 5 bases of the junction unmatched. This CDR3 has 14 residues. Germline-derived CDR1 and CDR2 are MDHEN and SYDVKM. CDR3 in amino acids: CASSVTSAAGELFF. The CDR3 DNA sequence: TGTGCCAGCAGTGTGACTAGCGCGGCCGGGGAGCTGTTTTTT.

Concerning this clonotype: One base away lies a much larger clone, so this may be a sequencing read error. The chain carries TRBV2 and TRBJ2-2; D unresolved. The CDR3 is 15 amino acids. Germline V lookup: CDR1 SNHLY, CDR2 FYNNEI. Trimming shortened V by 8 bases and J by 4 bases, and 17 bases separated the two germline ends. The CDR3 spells CASGFSTPGTGELFF. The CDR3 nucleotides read TGTGCCAGCGGTTTCTCTACCCCGGGCACCGGGGAGCTGTTTTTT.

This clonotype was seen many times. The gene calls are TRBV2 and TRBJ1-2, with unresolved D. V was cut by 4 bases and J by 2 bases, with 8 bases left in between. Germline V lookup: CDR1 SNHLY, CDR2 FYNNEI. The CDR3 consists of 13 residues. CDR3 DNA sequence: TGTGCCAGCAGTGCCACAGAGAACTATGGCTACACCTTC. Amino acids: CASSATENYGYTF. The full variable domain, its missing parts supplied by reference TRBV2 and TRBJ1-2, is EPEVTQTPSHQVTQMGQEVILRCVPISNHLYFYWYRQILGQKVEFLVSFYNNEISEKSEIFDDQFSVERPDGSNFTLKIRSTKLEDSAMYFCASSATENYGYTFGSGTRLTVV.

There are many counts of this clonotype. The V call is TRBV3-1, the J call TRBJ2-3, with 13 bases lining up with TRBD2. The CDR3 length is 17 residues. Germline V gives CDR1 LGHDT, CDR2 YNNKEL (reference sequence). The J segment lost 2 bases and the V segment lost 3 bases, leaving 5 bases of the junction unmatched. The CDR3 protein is CASSHPTSGGYTDTQYF. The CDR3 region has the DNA TGTGCCAGCAGCCATCCGACTAGCGGGGGGTACACAGATACGCAGTATTTT.

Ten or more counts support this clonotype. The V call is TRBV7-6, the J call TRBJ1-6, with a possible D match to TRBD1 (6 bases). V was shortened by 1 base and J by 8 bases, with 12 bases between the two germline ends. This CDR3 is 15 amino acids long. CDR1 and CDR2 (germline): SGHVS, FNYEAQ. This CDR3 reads CASSLVQGRDSPLHF. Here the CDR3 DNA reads TGTGCCAGCAGCTTAGTACAGGGACGGGATTCACCCCTCCACTTT.

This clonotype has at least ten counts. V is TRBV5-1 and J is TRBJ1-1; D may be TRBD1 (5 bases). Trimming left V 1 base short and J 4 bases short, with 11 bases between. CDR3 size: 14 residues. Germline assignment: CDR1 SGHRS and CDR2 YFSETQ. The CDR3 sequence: CASSLRGEATEAFF. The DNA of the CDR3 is TGCGCCAGCAGCTTGAGGGGAGAAGCCACTGAAGCTTTCTTT.

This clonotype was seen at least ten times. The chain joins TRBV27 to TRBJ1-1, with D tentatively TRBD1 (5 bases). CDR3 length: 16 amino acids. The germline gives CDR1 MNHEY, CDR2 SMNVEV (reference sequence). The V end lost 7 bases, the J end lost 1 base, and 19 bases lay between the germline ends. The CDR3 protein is CASKALRDGGNTEAFF. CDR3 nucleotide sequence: TGTGCCAGCAAGGCATTACGGGACGGCGGGAACACTGAAGCTTTCTTT.

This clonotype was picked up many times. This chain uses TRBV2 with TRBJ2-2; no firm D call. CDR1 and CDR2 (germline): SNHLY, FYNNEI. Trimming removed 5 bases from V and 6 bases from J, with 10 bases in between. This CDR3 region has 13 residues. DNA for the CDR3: TGTGCCAGCAGTCTAAGCGTGGCCGGGGAGCTGTTTTTT. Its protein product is CASSLSVAGELFF.

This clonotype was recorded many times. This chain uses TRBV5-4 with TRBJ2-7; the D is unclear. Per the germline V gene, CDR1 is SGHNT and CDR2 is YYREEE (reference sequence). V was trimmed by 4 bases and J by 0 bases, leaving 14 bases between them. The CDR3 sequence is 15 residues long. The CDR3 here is CASSVSFHRSYEQYF. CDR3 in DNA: TGTGCCAGCAGCGTTTCCTTCCACCGCTCCTACGAGCAGTACTTC.

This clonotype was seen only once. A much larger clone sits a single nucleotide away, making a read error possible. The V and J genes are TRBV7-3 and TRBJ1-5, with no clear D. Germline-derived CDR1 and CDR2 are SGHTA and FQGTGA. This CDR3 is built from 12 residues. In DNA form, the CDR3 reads TGTGCCAGCAGCCCGAGAGTAGGCCCCCACCATTTT. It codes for CASSPRVGPHHF.

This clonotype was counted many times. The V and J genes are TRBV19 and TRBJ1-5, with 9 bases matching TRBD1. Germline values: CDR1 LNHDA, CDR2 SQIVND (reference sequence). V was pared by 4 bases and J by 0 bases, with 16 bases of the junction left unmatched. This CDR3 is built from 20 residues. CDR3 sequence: CASSTESPGQGFYSNQPQHF. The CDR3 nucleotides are TGTGCCAGTAGTACAGAAAGCCCGGGACAGGGATTTTATAGCAATCAGCCCCAGCATTTT.

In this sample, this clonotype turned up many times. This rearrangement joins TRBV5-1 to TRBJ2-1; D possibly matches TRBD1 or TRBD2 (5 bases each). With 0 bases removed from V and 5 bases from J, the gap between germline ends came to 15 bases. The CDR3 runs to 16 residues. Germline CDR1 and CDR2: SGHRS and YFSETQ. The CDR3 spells CASSLEPQRGDNEQFF. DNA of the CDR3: TGCGCCAGCAGCTTGGAACCACAGCGAGGGGACAATGAGCAGTTCTTC.

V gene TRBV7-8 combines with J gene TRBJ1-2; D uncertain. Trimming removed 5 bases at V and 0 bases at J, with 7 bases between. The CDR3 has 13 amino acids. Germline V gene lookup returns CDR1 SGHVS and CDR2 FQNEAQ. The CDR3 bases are TGTGCCAGCAGCCAGGCAGCTAACTATGGCTACACCTTC. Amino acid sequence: CASSQAANYGYTF.

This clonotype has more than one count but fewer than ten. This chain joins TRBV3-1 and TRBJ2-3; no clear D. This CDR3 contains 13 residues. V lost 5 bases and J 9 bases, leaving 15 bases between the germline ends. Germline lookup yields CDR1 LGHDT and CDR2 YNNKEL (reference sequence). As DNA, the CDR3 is TGTGCCAGCAGCTACGGTACGACTGGGACGCAGTATTTT. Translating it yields CASSYGTTGTQYF.

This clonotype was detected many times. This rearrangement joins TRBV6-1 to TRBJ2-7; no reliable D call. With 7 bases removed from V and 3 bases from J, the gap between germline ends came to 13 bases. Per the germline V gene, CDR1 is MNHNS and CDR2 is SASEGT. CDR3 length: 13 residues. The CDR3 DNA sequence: TGTGCCAGCATAAAATCAGAGAGCTACGAGCAGTACTTC. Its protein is CASIKSESYEQYF.

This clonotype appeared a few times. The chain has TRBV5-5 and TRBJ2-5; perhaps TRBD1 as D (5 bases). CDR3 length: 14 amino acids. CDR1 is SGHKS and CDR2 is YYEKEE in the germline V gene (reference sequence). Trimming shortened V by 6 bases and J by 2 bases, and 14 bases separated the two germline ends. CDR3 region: CASTLLGQQETQYF. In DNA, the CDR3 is TGTGCCAGCACCCTCCTCGGACAACAAGAGACCCAGTACTTC.

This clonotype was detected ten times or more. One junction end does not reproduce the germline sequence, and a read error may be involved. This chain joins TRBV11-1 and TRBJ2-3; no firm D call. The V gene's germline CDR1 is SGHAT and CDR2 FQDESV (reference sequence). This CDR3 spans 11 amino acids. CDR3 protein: CASTLSDTQYF. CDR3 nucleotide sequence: TGTGCCAGCACCTTATCAGATACGCAGTATTTT. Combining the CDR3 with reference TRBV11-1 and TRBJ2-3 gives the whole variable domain EAEVAQSPRYKITEKSQAVAFWCDPISGHATLYWYRQILGQGPELLVQFQDESVVDDSQLPKDRFSAERLKGVDSTLKIQPAELGDSAMYLCASTLSDTQYFGPGTRLTVL.

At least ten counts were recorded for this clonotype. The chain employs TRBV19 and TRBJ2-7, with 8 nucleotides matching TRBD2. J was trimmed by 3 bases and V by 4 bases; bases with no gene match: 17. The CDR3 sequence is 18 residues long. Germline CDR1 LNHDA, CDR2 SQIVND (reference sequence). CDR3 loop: CASSKRPPGSGASYEQYF. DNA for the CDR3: TGTGCCAGTAGTAAGCGCCCACCGGGTAGCGGGGCGAGCTACGAGCAGTACTTC.

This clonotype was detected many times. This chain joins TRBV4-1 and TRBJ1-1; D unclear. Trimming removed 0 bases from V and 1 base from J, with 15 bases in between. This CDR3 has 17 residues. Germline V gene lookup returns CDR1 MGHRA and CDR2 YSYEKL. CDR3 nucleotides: TGCGCCAGCAGCCAAGAGTCACCCTGGCGGGCGAACACTGAAGCTTTCTTT. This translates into CASSQESPWRANTEAFF.

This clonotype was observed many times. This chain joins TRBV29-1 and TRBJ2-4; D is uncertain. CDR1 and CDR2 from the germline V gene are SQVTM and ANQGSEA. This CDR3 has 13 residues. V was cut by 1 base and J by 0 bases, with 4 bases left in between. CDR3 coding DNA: TGCAGCGTTGAAGTTTTAGCCAAAAACATTCAGTACTTC. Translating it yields CSVEVLAKNIQYF.

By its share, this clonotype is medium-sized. CDR3: CASSQTRTSYEQYF. CDR3 bases: TGTGCCAGCAGCCAGACTAGGACCTCCTACGAGCAGTACTTC. The rearrangement uses TRBV3-1 and TRBJ2-7; possibly TRBD2 for D (6 bases). The CDR3 has 14 amino acids. Germline CDR1 LGHDT, CDR2 YNNKEL (reference sequence). Deletions cut 3 bases from V and 0 bases from J, with 9 bases between.

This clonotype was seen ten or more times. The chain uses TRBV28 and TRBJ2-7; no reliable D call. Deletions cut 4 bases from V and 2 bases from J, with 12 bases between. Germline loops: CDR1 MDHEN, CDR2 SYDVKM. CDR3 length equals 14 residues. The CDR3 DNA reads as TGTGCCAGCAGTTATTTAGGGATTACCTACGAGCAGTACTTC. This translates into CASSYLGITYEQYF. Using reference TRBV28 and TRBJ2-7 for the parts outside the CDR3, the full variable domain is DVKVTQSSRYLVKRTGEKVFLECVQDMDHENMFWYRQDPGLGLRLIYFSYDVKMKEKGDIPEGYSVSREKKERFSLILESASTNQTSMYLCASSYLGITYEQYFGPGTRLTVT.

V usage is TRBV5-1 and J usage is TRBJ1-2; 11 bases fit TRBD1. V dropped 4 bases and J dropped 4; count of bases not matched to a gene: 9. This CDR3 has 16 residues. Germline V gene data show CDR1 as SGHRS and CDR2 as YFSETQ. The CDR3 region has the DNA TGCGCCAGCAGCCCCCAGGGGACAGGGGGGATCTATGGCTACACCTTC. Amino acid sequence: CASSPQGTGGIYGYTF.

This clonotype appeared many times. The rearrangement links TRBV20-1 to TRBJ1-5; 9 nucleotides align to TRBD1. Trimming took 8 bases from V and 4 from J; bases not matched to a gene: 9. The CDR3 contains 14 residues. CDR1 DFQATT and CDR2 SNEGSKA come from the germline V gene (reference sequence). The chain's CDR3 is CSSPGTGNNQPQHF. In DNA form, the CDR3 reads TGCAGTTCTCCCGGGACAGGGAATAATCAGCCCCAGCATTTT.

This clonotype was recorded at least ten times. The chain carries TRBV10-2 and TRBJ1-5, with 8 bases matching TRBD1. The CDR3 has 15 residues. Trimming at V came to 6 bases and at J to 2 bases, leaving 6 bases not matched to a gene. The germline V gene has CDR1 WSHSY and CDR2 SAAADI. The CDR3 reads CASSTDRVGNQPQHF. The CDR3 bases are TGCGCCAGCAGCACGGACAGGGTAGGCAATCAGCCCCAGCATTTT.